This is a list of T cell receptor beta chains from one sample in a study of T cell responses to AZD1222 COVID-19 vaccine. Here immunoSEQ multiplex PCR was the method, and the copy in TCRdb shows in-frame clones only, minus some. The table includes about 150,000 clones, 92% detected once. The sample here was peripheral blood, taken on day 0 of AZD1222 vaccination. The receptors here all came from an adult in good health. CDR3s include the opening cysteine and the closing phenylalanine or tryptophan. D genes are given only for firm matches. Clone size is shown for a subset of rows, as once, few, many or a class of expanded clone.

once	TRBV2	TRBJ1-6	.	CASSQGSPLHF	TGTGCCAGCAGTCAAGGCTCACCCCTCCACTTT
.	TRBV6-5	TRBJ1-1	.	CASTTVQRLNTEAFF	TGTGCCAGCACCACGGTCCAAAGATTGAACACTGAAGCTTTCTTT
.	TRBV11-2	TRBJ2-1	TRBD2	CASSLGPSGTGEQFF	TGTGCCAGCAGCTTAGGTCCTAGCGGGACGGGGGAGCAGTTCTTC
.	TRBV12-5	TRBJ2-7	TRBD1	CASGSGQASGEQYF	TGTGCTAGTGGGTCGGGACAGGCCTCCGGCGAGCAGTACTTC
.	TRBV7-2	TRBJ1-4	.	CASSLGGIGEKLFF	TGTGCCAGCAGCTTAGGAGGGATCGGCGAAAAACTGTTTTTT
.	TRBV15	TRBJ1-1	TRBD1	CATSRRGRGMNTEAFF	TGTGCCACCAGCCGCAGGGGGCGGGGGATGAACACTGAAGCTTTCTTT
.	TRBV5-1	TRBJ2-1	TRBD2	CASSWPLAGDYNEQFF	TGCGCCAGCAGCTGGCCCCTAGCGGGTGATTACAATGAGCAGTTCTTC
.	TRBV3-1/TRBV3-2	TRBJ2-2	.	CASSQAASFAGELFF	TGTGCCAGCAGCCAAGCTGCTAGTTTTGCCGGGGAGCTGTTTTTT
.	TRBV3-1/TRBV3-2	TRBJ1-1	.	CASSQDLSSNAFF	TGTGCCAGCAGCCAAGATTTGTCCAGTAACGCTTTCTTT
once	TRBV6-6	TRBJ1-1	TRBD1	CASIPWTGSSEAFF	TGTGCCAGCATTCCTTGGACAGGGAGCTCTGAAGCTTTCTTT
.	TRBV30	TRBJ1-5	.	CAWRGDLSNQPQHF	TGTGCCTGGAGGGGGGACCTTAGCAATCAGCCCCAGCATTTT
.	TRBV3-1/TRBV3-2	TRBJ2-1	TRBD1	CASSPRQGGNEQFF	TGTGCCAGCAGCCCCAGACAGGGGGGGAATGAGCAGTTCTTC
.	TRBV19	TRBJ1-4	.	CARPPGAANEKLFF	TGTGCCAGGCCCCCGGGGGCGGCTAATGAAAAACTGTTTTTT
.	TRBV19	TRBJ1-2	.	CASSIRAGRDYGYTF	TGTGCCAGTAGTATAAGGGCAGGCCGGGACTATGGCTACACCTTC
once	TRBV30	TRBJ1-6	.	CAWSVSRTRPNLHF	TGTGCCTGGAGTGTTTCCAGAACTAGGCCTAACCTCCACTTT
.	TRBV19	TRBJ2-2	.	CASSATRGNTGELFF	TGTGCCAGTAGCGCCACCCGGGGAAACACCGGGGAGCTGTTTTTT